The rows below give T cell receptor beta chains drawn from one sample of a study of T cell repertoires in cytomegalovirus infection. TCRdb ran MiXCR on the reads and lists one entry per CDR3 protein. There are hundreds of thousands of distinct CDR3 sequences in the sample; roughly 26% occur only once, and 6.5% to 10% lies in the top ten. Specimen: CD8+ T cells from PBMCs. The source is a human donor in good health (CMV status not recorded). Some clones in this sample may be carry-over from other donors' samples. Both conserved end residues are part of each CDR3. A D gene is named only where the DNA matches it firmly. Clone size is shown for a subset of rows, as once, few, many or a class of expanded clone.

D gene | J gene | V gene | clone size | CDR3 protein
TRBD2 | TRBJ2-1 | TRBV6-6 | few | CASSWTSGGVSNEQFF
- | TRBJ1-2 | TRBV15 | - | CATSRDGTGSSYGYTF
- | TRBJ2-4 | TRBV7-9 | few | CASSPTGRVQYF
- | TRBJ1-2 | TRBV7-9 | few | CASSLAVGPLHGYTF
- | TRBJ1-5 | TRBV7-8 | - | CASSSTLGSLGQPQHF
TRBD1 | TRBJ2-6 | TRBV7-9 | few | CASSNPGQGWSGANVLTF
TRBD2 | TRBJ2-5 | TRBV4-1 | few | CASSQEGRVGETQYF
- | TRBJ1-1 | TRBV7-2 | many | CASSLFAQGNTEAFF
- | TRBJ1-1 | TRBV7-9 | few | CASTGVLSTEAFF
- | TRBJ1-6 | TRBV11-2 | few | CASSSNRYNSPLHF
TRBD2 | TRBJ2-7 | TRBV20-1 | - | CSASSPGGPYEQYF
- | TRBJ1-2 | TRBV6-1 | once | CASSEVGTLNYGYTF
TRBD1 | TRBJ2-2 | TRBV5-5 | few | CASRLDRADTGELFF
- | TRBJ1-2 | TRBV29-1 | - | CSVPIRSGYTF
TRBD1 | TRBJ2-2 | TRBV27 | few | CASSTWTGENTGELFF
- | TRBJ2-1 | TRBV28 | - | CASSLVGDIDEQFF
TRBD1 | TRBJ1-4 | TRBV4-3 | - | CASSQFGTGDEKLFF
TRBD2 | TRBJ2-1 | TRBV11-3 | few | CASSFTSGVNNEQFF
- | TRBJ2-1 | TRBV28 | - | CASRFRGTPSYFF
TRBD2 | TRBJ2-1 | TRBV12-3/TRBV12-4 | few | CASSYRGTIEQFF
- | TRBJ2-1 | TRBV2 | - | CAILRGIHNEQFF
- | TRBJ2-7 | TRBV12-3/TRBV12-4 | many | CASSSDQGEQYF
- | TRBJ1-1 | TRBV28 | few | CASSLKMNTEAFF
- | TRBJ2-6 | TRBV7-6 | many | CASSQPGSRSGANVLTF